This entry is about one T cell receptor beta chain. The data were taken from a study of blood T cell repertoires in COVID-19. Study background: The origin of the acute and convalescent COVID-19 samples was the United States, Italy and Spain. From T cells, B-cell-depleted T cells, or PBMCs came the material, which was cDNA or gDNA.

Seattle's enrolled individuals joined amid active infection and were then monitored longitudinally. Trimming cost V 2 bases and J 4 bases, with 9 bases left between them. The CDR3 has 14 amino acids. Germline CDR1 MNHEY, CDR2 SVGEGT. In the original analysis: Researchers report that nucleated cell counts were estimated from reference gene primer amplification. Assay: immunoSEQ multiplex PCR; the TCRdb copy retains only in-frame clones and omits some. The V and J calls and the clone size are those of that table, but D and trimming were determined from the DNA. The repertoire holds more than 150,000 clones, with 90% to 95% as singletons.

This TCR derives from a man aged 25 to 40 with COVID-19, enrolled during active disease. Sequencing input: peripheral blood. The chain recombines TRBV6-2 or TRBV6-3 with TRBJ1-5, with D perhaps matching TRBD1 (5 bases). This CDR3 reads CASSYVSGNQPQHF. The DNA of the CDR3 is TGTGCCAGCAGTTACGTCTCAGGGAATCAGCCCCAGCATTTT.